One and the same sample provided the 15 T cell receptor beta chains below, sequenced in a study of cytomegalovirus exposure and HLA in healthy donors (dated by TCRdb to 2017 to 2019). The method was the immunoSEQ multiplex PCR assay. The multiplex PCR relied on a mix of 60 forward primers for TCR Vbeta segments and 13 reverse primers for TCR Jbeta segments. TCRdb's version of the immuneACCESS table is confined to in-frame rearrangements and falls short of the full clone set. An unresolved V gene accounts for under half of the shortfall where checked; the remainder is of unknown origin. Across this sample there are around 120,000 clones, with around 77% seen only once. Jointly, the top ten make up about 1.8% of the sample. Sequencing input: PBMCs. The receptors derive from a woman aged 45-65 years in good health and CMV-seronegative.

V usage is TRBV27 and J usage is TRBJ2-5, with 9 nucleotides matching TRBD2. With 4 bases clipped from V and 12 bases from J, the junction kept 12 bases outside the gene matches. CDR3 length: 14 amino acids. Germline-derived CDR1 and CDR2 are MNHEY and SMNVEV (reference sequence). CDR3 sequence (DNA): TGTGCCAGCAGTTGGGTAGCGGGAGACTCAGGGGAGTACTTC. It specifies CASSWVAGDSGEYF.

This sequence joins TRBV11-3 and TRBJ2-3; 8 nucleotides match TRBD2. CDR3 size: 13 residues. The germline V gene encodes CDR1 SGHNT and CDR2 YENEEA. V lost 6 bases and J lost 8; bases outside the gene matches: 7. The CDR3 reads CASRGPGTSTQYF. The DNA for the CDR3 is TGTGCCAGCAGGGGTCCCGGGACTAGTACGCAGTATTTT. The whole variable domain, remainder taken from reference TRBV11-3 and TRBJ2-3, is EAGVVQSPRYKIIEKKQPVAFWCNPISGHNTLYWYLQNLGQGPELLIRYENEEAVDDSQLPKDRFSAERLKGVDSTLKIQPAELGDSAVYLCASRGPGTSTQYFGPGTRLTVL.

The rearrangement uses TRBV6-1 and TRBJ2-5, with TRBD1 matching over 9 bases. Trimming removed 6 bases from V and 4 bases from J; junction bases left unmatched: 9. The length of the CDR3 is 15 residues. Germline loops: CDR1 MNHNS, CDR2 SASEGT. CDR3: CASSPTGGAVETQYF. The CDR3 coding sequence is TGTGCCAGCAGCCCCACAGGGGGCGCGGTAGAGACCCAGTACTTC.

This clone occurred once. The V and J genes are TRBV19 and TRBJ1-4, with TRBD1 as a possible D gene (6 bases). This CDR3 spans 14 amino acids. Deletions cut 8 bases from V and 2 bases from J, with 12 bases between. Germline V gives CDR1 LNHDA, CDR2 SQIVND (reference sequence). The CDR3 region has the DNA TGTGCCAGTGGACGGGGGGGCACTAATGAAAAACTGTTTTTT. Translated: CASGRGGTNEKLFF.

This chain uses TRBV5-1 with TRBJ2-1; 8 positions agree with TRBD2. Germline V gene lookup returns CDR1 SGHRS and CDR2 YFSETQ. The CDR3 contains 16 residues. V lost 1 base to trimming and J lost 0 bases; unmatched junction nucleotides: 3. The CDR3 sequence: CASSLTSGSSYNEQFF. The CDR3 DNA reads TGCGCCAGCAGCTTGACTAGCGGTAGCTCCTACAATGAGCAGTTCTTC.

This rearrangement joins TRBV12-5 to TRBJ2-1, with 12 bases identical to TRBD1. This CDR3 contains 14 residues. Germline CDR1 LGHNT, CDR2 FRNRAP. The ends lost 4 bases at V and 7 bases at J; junction bases unmatched: 2. The CDR3 DNA follows: TGTGCTAGTGGTTCGGGACAGGGGGCGAATGAGCAGTTCTTC. Translating gives CASGSGQGANEQFF. The full variable domain, with the rest looked up from reference TRBV12-5 and TRBJ2-1, is DARVTQTPRHKVTEMGQEVTMRCQPILGHNTVFWYRQTMMQGLELLAYFRNRAPLDDSGMPKDRFSAEMPDATLATLKIQPSEPRDSAVYFCASGSGQGANEQFFGPGTRLTVL.

The chain links TRBV7-2 to TRBJ2-1; 7 nucleotides agree with TRBD2. This CDR3 has 17 amino acids. In germline, CDR1 is SGHTA, CDR2 FQGNSA. Trimming cost V 5 bases and J 7 bases; bases outside gene matches: 17. The CDR3 DNA is TGTGCCAGCAGCCCCCGGACCGATAGACTAGCAGCGAATGAGCAGTTCTTC. This translates into CASSPRTDRLAANEQFF.

The chain has TRBV30 and TRBJ2-3; 9 nucleotides agree with TRBD2. The CDR3 is 16 residues long. V shed 0 bases and J 2 bases; nucleotides not matched to a gene: 6. Germline V gives CDR1 GTSNPN, CDR2 SVGIG (reference sequence). This CDR3 reads CAWSVLASGNTDTQYF. Here the CDR3 DNA reads TGTGCCTGGAGTGTACTCGCTAGCGGGAACACAGATACGCAGTATTTT.

The chain carries TRBV18 and TRBJ2-1; TRBD2 might be the D (6 bases). Trimming shortened V by 4 bases and J by 8 bases, and 18 bases separated the two germline ends. The germline V gene has CDR1 KGHSH and CDR2 LQKENI. The CDR3 totals 15 residues. The CDR3 coding sequence is TGTGCCAGCTCACTCGAGCGGGTTGCGTTCGATGAGCAGTTCTTC. This codes for CASSLERVAFDEQFF.

The CDR3 coding sequence is TGTGCCAGCAGCTTCTACAGGGCTTTGAACACTGAAGCTTTCTTT. It encodes CASSFYRALNTEAFF. The chain has TRBV5-6 and TRBJ1-1; perhaps TRBD1 as D (6 bases). The V end was cut by 2 bases, the J end by 0 bases, with 11 bases between. The CDR3 covers 15 residues. Germline assignment: CDR1 SGHDT and CDR2 YYEEEE.

The CDR3 nucleotides read TGTGCCAGCAGCTTTTTGGGCAGAGCTAACTATGGCTACACCTTC. Translating gives CASSFLGRANYGYTF. This chain connects TRBV5-6 to TRBJ1-2; D not certain. Germline-derived CDR1 and CDR2 are SGHDT and YYEEEE. The CDR3 runs to 15 residues. V was clipped by 2 bases and J by 0 bases, with 11 bases between them.

The chain employs TRBV19 and TRBJ1-1, with 7 bases fitting TRBD1. Trimming removed 4 bases from V and 3 bases from J; junction bases left unmatched: 11. The length of the CDR3 is 16 residues. Germline-derived CDR1 and CDR2 are LNHDA and SQIVND (reference sequence). CDR3 loop: CASSTSRTGRYTEAFF. CDR3 DNA sequence: TGTGCCAGTAGTACCTCTAGGACAGGTAGGTACACTGAAGCTTTCTTT.

This chain uses TRBV6-4 with TRBJ2-7; 11 bases map to TRBD2. CDR1 MRHNA and CDR2 SNTAGT come from the germline V gene. V lost 5 bases, J lost 2 bases, and 8 bases stayed unmatched. The CDR3 runs to 16 residues. The CDR3 sequence is CASSPFGTSGTYEQYF. As DNA, the CDR3 is TGTGCCAGCAGTCCCTTCGGGACTAGCGGCACCTACGAGCAGTACTTC.

This clone was observed once. The chain uses TRBV27 and TRBJ2-7, with 7 bases lining up with TRBD1. The V and J ends lost 2 bases and 3 bases, in that order; junction bases with no gene match: 7. The germline V gene encodes CDR1 MNHEY and CDR2 SMNVEV (reference sequence). This CDR3 is built from 15 residues. The CDR3 sequence is CASSLSPQGFYEQYF. The CDR3, as DNA: TGTGCCAGCAGTTTAAGCCCACAGGGGTTCTACGAGCAGTACTTC.

The gene calls are TRBV25-1 and TRBJ2-7; possibly TRBD1 for D (5 bases). Trimming cost V 8 bases and J 0 bases, with 17 bases left between them. The CDR3 loop spans 15 amino acids. Germline V CDR1 and CDR2: MGHDK, SYGVNS. CDR3 DNA sequence: TGTGCCAGCTCGAGACAGCAGTTAAGCTCCTACGAGCAGTACTTC. Amino acid sequence: CASSRQQLSSYEQYF.